The 30 T cell receptor beta chains reported below all come from one sample, sequenced in a study of T cell responses to AZD1222 COVID-19 vaccine. Assay used: immunoSEQ multiplex PCR; TCRdb lists only in-frame clones, some missing. The table lists 110,000 to 150,000 clones, approximately 90% of them singletons, with under 4.5% in the top ten. The material was peripheral blood, obtained on day 0 of AZD1222 vaccination. All receptors derive from an adult in good health.

This chain uses TRBV25-1 with TRBJ2-3, with a tentative D call TRBD2 (7 bases). Germline-derived CDR1 and CDR2 are MGHDK and SYGVNS. The CDR3 length is 15 residues. V lost 10 bases and J 3 bases, leaving 20 bases between the germline ends. CDR3 DNA sequence: TGTGCCACCCCAAGGGGGACTACCGGTACAGATACGCAGTATTTT. It codes for CATPRGTTGTDTQYF.

This clone was detected a few times. The V call is TRBV7-2, the J call TRBJ1-5; no reliable D call. From germline, CDR1 is SGHTA and CDR2 FQGNSA. V lost 3 bases to trimming and J lost 9 bases, with 12 bases between them. This CDR3 spans 13 amino acids. CDR3 nucleotide sequence: TGTGCCAGCAGCTTCAGACGGCCCGGGCCCCAGCATTTT. Residues: CASSFRRPGPQHF.

The gene calls are TRBV5-1 and TRBJ1-1, with TRBD1 identical over 8 bases. Germline CDR1 is SGHRS and CDR2 is YFSETQ. The CDR3 is 17 amino acids. V was clipped by 0 bases and J by 0 bases; unmatched bases: 7. CDR3 sequence (DNA): TGCGCCAGCAGCTTGGTTTACAGGGGGGCCCTGAACACTGAAGCTTTCTTT. Its translation is CASSLVYRGALNTEAFF.

J is TRBJ1-4 and V is TRBV9; the D gene is possibly TRBD1 (6 bases). The germline gives CDR1 SGDLS, CDR2 YYNGEE. The CDR3 is 15 residues long. V lost 0 bases to trimming and J lost 3 bases, with 9 bases between them. CDR3 in DNA: TGTGCCAGCAGCGTAGCTACAGGGCCTAATGAAAAACTGTTTTTT. Translated, it gives CASSVATGPNEKLFF.

This clone was recorded only once. The gene calls are TRBV11-2 and TRBJ2-6; the D is unclear. Germline values: CDR1 SGHAT, CDR2 FQNNGV. V was shortened by 1 base and J by 4 bases, with 14 bases between the two germline ends. The CDR3 has 17 residues. The CDR3 sequence: CASSLGQAPWGANVLTF. The CDR3 region has the DNA TGTGCCAGCAGCTTAGGGCAGGCCCCGTGGGGGGCCAACGTCCTGACTTTC.

The rearrangement joins TRBV14 to TRBJ2-7; 12 bases are a match to TRBD2. The CDR3 sequence is 15 residues long. After removal of 0 bases from V and 3 bases from J, the junction contained 0 bases not matched to a gene. Germline V gives CDR1 SGHDN, CDR2 FVKESK. The CDR3 nucleotides are TGTGCCAGCAGCCAAGAACTAGCGGGAGGCTACGAGCAGTACTTC. This encodes CASSQELAGGYEQYF.

A remark on this clone: The sample contains more than one DNA sequence encoding this CDR3. This chain uses TRBV28 with TRBJ1-1, with D unclear. Germline V gene lookup returns CDR1 MDHEN and CDR2 SYDVKM. V was pared by 6 bases and J by 1 base, with 9 bases between. The CDR3 spans 13 residues. CDR3: CASSLLGNTEAFF. In DNA form, the CDR3 reads TGTGCCAGCAGCCTCCTGGGGAACACTGAAGCTTTCTTT. Combining the CDR3 with reference TRBV28 and TRBJ1-1 gives the whole variable domain DVKVTQSSRYLVKRTGEKVFLECVQDMDHENMFWYRQDPGLGLRLIYFSYDVKMKEKGDIPEGYSVSREKKERFSLILESASTNQTSMYLCASSLLGNTEAFFGQGTRLTVV.

This chain connects TRBV27 to TRBJ2-1; TRBD1 agrees at 7 bases. Germline V gives CDR1 MNHEY, CDR2 SMNVEV (reference sequence). CDR3 length: 16 amino acids. V gave up 5 bases and J gave up 0 bases; unmatched junction bases: 7. The CDR3: CASSPLGQSSYNEQFF. In DNA, the CDR3 is TGTGCCAGCAGTCCCCTGGGACAGAGCTCCTACAATGAGCAGTTCTTC.

This clone showed up just once. The V call is TRBV6-5, the J call TRBJ2-2, with a weak D call TRBD2 (5 bases). V lost 1 base and J lost 1, with 10 bases in between. CDR3 length equals 16 residues. Germline V lookup: CDR1 MNHEY, CDR2 SVGAGI. The CDR3 DNA reads TGTGCCAGCAGTTACTATTCCGGGATGAACACCGGGGAGCTGTTTTTT. Translated: CASSYYSGMNTGELFF.

The CDR3 is CASDKWASGNNEQFF. DNA of the CDR3: TGTGCCAGCGACAAGTGGGCTAGCGGTAACAATGAGCAGTTCTTC. The V and J genes are TRBV6-6 and TRBJ2-1; 7 nucleotides agree with TRBD2. Germline V lookup: CDR1 MNHNY, CDR2 SVGAGI (reference sequence). Trimming at V came to 8 bases and at J to 5 bases, leaving 12 bases not matched to a gene. This CDR3 is built from 15 residues.

The chain has TRBV2 and TRBJ2-1, with 10 bases lining up with TRBD2. Trimming took 8 bases from V and 10 from J; bases not matched to a gene: 11. CDR3 length: 14 residues. CDR1 and CDR2 from the germline V gene are SNHLY and FYNNEI. As DNA, the CDR3 is TGTGCCAGCCAGACTAGCGGGCCTTCCATCGAGCAGTTCTTC. Encoded protein: CASQTSGPSIEQFF.

The V call is TRBV6-5, the J call TRBJ2-2; D call uncertain. The CDR3 contains 13 residues. Germline loops: CDR1 MNHEY, CDR2 SVGAGI. V lost 7 bases and J 2 bases, leaving 8 bases between the germline ends. CDR3 bases: TGTGCCAGCAACTCGGGTAACACCGGGGAGCTGTTTTTT. Protein sequence: CASNSGNTGELFF.

Note on this clone: The same CDR3 also results from other DNA sequences found in this sample. The chain has TRBV7-3 and TRBJ2-7; TRBD1 matches at 9 bases. V shed 2 bases, J shed 2 bases, and the junction held 4 bases outside the gene matches. The germline gives CDR1 SGHTA, CDR2 FQGTGA. The CDR3 loop spans 15 amino acids. The CDR3 nucleotides are TGTGCCAGCAGCTTAGCGACAGGGGGACCCTACGAGCAGTACTTC. It specifies CASSLATGGPYEQYF.

The chain carries TRBV19 and TRBJ1-2; the D gene is possibly TRBD1 (5 bases). This CDR3 has 15 residues. Germline assignment: CDR1 LNHDA and CDR2 SQIVND (reference sequence). V shed 3 bases and J shed 2 bases, with 13 bases lying between them. This CDR3 reads CASSMSGDFNYGYTF. Here the CDR3 DNA reads TGTGCCAGTAGTATGAGCGGGGACTTCAACTATGGCTACACCTTC.

The gene calls are TRBV12-3 or TRBV12-4 and TRBJ1-1; TRBD1 agrees at 8 bases. This CDR3 is 11 amino acids long. The trim removed 4 bases at V and 11 bases at J, leaving 3 bases unmatched. The CDR3 DNA reads as TGTGCCAGCAGTTCCCAGGGGGCGGCTTTCTTT. Translated, it gives CASSSQGAAFF.

The chain employs TRBV6-2 or TRBV6-3 and TRBJ2-1, with D possibly TRBD2 on 7 matching bases. V was clipped by 6 bases and J by 15 bases, with 15 bases between them. This CDR3 is built from 11 residues. Germline lookup yields CDR1 MNHEY and CDR2 SVGEGT. This chain's CDR3 is CASSDGGPGFF. As DNA, the CDR3 is TGTGCCAGCAGCGACGGGGGGCCGGGGTTCTTC.

This chain connects TRBV29-1 to TRBJ2-1; D ambiguous. Germline CDR1 and CDR2: SQVTM and ANQGSEA. V gave up 6 bases and J gave up 2 bases, with 11 bases separating them. The CDR3 length is 13 residues. The CDR3 DNA is TGCAGCGTGCAGCCTCGGCCCTACAATGAGCAGTTCTTC. Protein product: CSVQPRPYNEQFF.

The chain couples TRBV6-5 to TRBJ2-7, with 8 bases lining up with TRBD2. There are 13 residues in the CDR3. V shed 7 bases, J shed 0 bases, and the junction held 2 bases outside the gene matches. CDR1 and CDR2 from the germline V gene are MNHEY and SVGAGI. The CDR3 bases are TGTGCCAGCACGAGCGGGAGCTCCTACGAGCAGTACTTC. This codes for CASTSGSSYEQYF.

The chain joins TRBV28 to TRBJ2-7; 8 positions match TRBD1. The germline V gene has CDR1 MDHEN and CDR2 SYDVKM. This CDR3 contains 15 residues. V shed 5 bases and J 3 bases; nucleotides not matched to a gene: 9. CDR3 in DNA: TGTGCCAGCAGTCAAGGGACAGGAGGACGCTACGAGCAGTACTTC. It yields the protein CASSQGTGGRYEQYF.

The V and J genes are TRBV18 and TRBJ1-1; the match to TRBD1 covers 7 bases. The CDR3 spans 13 residues. V lost 3 bases and J lost 5; bases outside the gene matches: 3. Germline CDR1 and CDR2: KGHSH and LQKENI. The DNA of the CDR3 is TGTGCCAGCTCACCGCAGGGGGTAACTGAAGCTTTCTTT. Its protein is CASSPQGVTEAFF.

The V and J genes are TRBV6-5 and TRBJ2-4, with D tentatively TRBD1 (5 bases). Germline loops: CDR1 MNHEY, CDR2 SVGAGI. The CDR3 covers 12 residues. Trimming took off 4 bases at V and 10 bases at J, with 11 bases between the two ends. CDR3 sequence: CASSLGANIQYF. The CDR3 nucleotides read TGTGCCAGCAGTTTAGGGGCCAATATTCAGTACTTC.

This chain connects TRBV15 to TRBJ2-7, with D perhaps TRBD1 (5 bases). Germline V gives CDR1 LNHNV, CDR2 YYDKDF (reference sequence). Trimming left V 2 bases short and J 1 base short, with 12 bases between. The CDR3 loop spans 15 amino acids. The CDR3 loop is CATSRSKGKSYEQYF. For the CDR3, the DNA is TGTGCCACCAGCAGATCAAAGGGGAAGTCCTACGAGCAGTACTTC. The whole variable domain, remainder taken from reference TRBV15 and TRBJ2-7, is DAMVIQNPRYQVTQFGKPVTLSCSQTLNHNVMYWYQQKSSQAPKLLFHYYDKDFNNEADTPDNFQSRRPNTSFCFLDIRSPGLGDTAMYLCATSRSKGKSYEQYFGPGTRLTVT.

The sample holds one count of this clone. The rearrangement links TRBV4-2 to TRBJ1-2, with D possibly being TRBD1 (5 bases). Per the germline V gene, CDR1 is LGHNA and CDR2 is YNFKEQ. The V end was cut by 0 bases, the J end by 4 bases, with 12 bases between. The CDR3 totals 15 residues. CDR3 sequence (DNA): TGTGCCAGCAGCCAAGATCGAAGGGGTAGCTATGGCTACACCTTC. Residues: CASSQDRRGSYGYTF.

This chain connects TRBV5-1 to TRBJ2-2; TRBD2 matches 9 bases. This CDR3 has 16 residues. The germline gives CDR1 SGHRS, CDR2 YFSETQ. After removal of 4 bases from V and 4 bases from J, the junction contained 8 bases not matched to a gene. The CDR3 DNA reads as TGCGCCAGCAGCACCCTGACTAGCGGAGCCACCGGGGAGCTGTTTTTT. Amino acids: CASSTLTSGATGELFF.

The genes are TRBV6-6 and TRBJ1-1; no clear D. This CDR3 has 16 amino acids. V gave up 6 bases and J gave up 1 base, with 18 bases separating them. Germline V CDR1 and CDR2: MNHNY, SVGAGI (reference sequence). CDR3 amino acids: CASRIQAGFQNTEAFF. CDR3 bases: TGTGCCAGCAGGATACAAGCGGGGTTCCAGAACACTGAAGCTTTCTTT.

The rearrangement links TRBV9 to TRBJ1-4; the D is unclear. The CDR3 length is 14 residues. Germline CDR1 reads SGDLS; CDR2 reads YYNGEE. Trimming removed 3 bases from V and 4 bases from J, with 10 bases in between. CDR3 DNA sequence: TGTGCCAGCAGCGCCGGTTCTGGTAATGAAAAACTGTTTTTT. Its protein product is CASSAGSGNEKLFF. The full variable domain, with the rest looked up from reference TRBV9 and TRBJ1-4, is DSGVTQTPKHLITATGQRVTLRCSPRSGDLSVYWYQQSLDQGLQFLIQYYNGEERAKGNILERFSAQQFPDLHSELNLSSLELGDSALYFCASSAGSGNEKLFFGSGTQLSVL.

The rearrangement links TRBV6-5 to TRBJ1-1; D unresolved. The germline gives CDR1 MNHEY, CDR2 SVGAGI. The ends were cut back, 6 bases at V and 0 bases at J, with 5 bases in the middle. The CDR3 loop spans 12 amino acids. In DNA, the CDR3 is TGTGCCAGCAGGGGAATGAACACTGAAGCTTTCTTT. It yields the protein CASRGMNTEAFF.

The chain couples TRBV5-4 to TRBJ2-2, with 10 bases lining up with TRBD2. Germline loops: CDR1 SGHNT, CDR2 YYREEE (reference sequence). CDR3 size: 15 residues. Trimming took 2 bases from V and 6 from J; bases not matched to a gene: 4. In DNA, the CDR3 is TGTGCCAGCAGCTTAAGGCTAGCGGGGGCCGGGGAGCTGTTTTTT. It encodes CASSLRLAGAGELFF. The whole variable domain, remainder taken from reference TRBV5-4 and TRBJ2-2, is ETGVTQSPTHLIKTRGQQVTLRCSSQSGHNTVSWYQQALGQGPQFIFQYYREEENGRGNFPPRFSGLQFPNYSSELNVNALELDDSALYLCASSLRLAGAGELFFGEGSRLTVL.

The rearrangement joins TRBV5-1 to TRBJ2-1, with 11 bases identical to TRBD2. From germline, CDR1 is SGHRS and CDR2 YFSETQ. This CDR3 contains 17 residues. Germline trimming cut 3 bases from V and 8 bases from J; bases unmatched to any gene: 13. CDR3 residues: CASSSGTLLAGADEQFF. The CDR3 DNA follows: TGCGCCAGCAGCTCCGGGACTCTACTAGCGGGAGCCGATGAGCAGTTCTTC.

The CDR3 is CASSLWSGGSRETQYF. CDR3 nucleotide sequence: TGTGCCAGCAGCCTCTGGAGCGGCGGGAGTAGAGAGACCCAGTACTTC. The rearrangement joins TRBV7-2 to TRBJ2-5; 7 bases align to TRBD2. V dropped 5 bases and J dropped 4; count of bases not matched to a gene: 13. Per the germline V gene, CDR1 is SGHTA and CDR2 is FQGNSA. This CDR3 contains 16 residues.